This T cell receptor beta chain appears in the sequencing data of a study of T cells in Graves' hyperthyroidism and ophthalmopathy. Study-wide results and limits: Most thyroid clonotypes expanded above 0.001 were also detected in blood.

V was trimmed by 9 bases and J by 4 bases, leaving 15 bases between them. The CDR3 runs to 13 residues. Germline V gene lookup returns CDR1 LNHDA and CDR2 SQIVND (reference sequence). This clonotype has more than one count but fewer than ten. Its cognate antigen is unknown. RNA transcripts provided the source from which TCR beta CDR3 regions were amplified. The primer set for the first-round RT-PCR of the TCR CDR3 was HTBI. Each CDR3 protein is one row after TCRdb ran MiXCR on the multiplex PCR reads. The data contain around 530,000 distinct CDR3 sequences, roughly 17% of them singletons. Ophthalmopathy cases scored 3 or more on the Clinical Activity Score and 4 or more on NOSPECS grade, with duration below 3 months. Extraction of PBMCs used roughly 10 ml of fresh peripheral blood.

Sequenced sample: blood. The chain combines TRBV19 with TRBJ1-1; no definite D call. The clonotype originates from a woman aged 18-30 years with Graves' ophthalmopathy. The CDR3 region is CARPRGRSTEAFF. Here the CDR3 DNA reads TGTGCCAGGCCGAGAGGACGTAGCACTGAAGCTTTCTTT. The entire variable domain, with the rest obtained from reference TRBV19 and TRBJ1-1, is as follows: DGGITQSPKYLFRKEGQNVTLSCEQNLNHDAMYWYRQDPGQGLRLIYYSQIVNDFQKGDIAEGYSVSREKKESFPLTVTSAQKNPTAFYLCARPRGRSTEAFFGQGTRLTVV.